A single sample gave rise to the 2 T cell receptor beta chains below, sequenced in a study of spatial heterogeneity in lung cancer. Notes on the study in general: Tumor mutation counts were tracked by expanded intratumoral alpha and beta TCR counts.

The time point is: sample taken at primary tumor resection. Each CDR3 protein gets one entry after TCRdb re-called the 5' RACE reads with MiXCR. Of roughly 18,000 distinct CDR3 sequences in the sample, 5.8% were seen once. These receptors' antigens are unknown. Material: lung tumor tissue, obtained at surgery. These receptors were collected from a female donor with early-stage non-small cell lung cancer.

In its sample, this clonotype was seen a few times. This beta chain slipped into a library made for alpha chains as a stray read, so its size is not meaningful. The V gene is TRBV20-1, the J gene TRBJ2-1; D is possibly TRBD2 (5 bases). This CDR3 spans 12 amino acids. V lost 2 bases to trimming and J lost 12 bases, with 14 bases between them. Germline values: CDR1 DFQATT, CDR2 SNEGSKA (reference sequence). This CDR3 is CSARFERSGQFF. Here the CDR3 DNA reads TGCAGTGCTAGATTCGAGCGGTCAGGGCAGTTCTTC.

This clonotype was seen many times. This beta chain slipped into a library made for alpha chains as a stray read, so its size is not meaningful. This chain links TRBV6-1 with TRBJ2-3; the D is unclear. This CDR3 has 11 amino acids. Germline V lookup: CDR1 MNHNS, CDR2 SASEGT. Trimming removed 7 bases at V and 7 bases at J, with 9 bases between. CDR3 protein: CASISPNTQYF. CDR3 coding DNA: TGTGCCAGCATCAGCCCTAATACGCAGTATTTT.